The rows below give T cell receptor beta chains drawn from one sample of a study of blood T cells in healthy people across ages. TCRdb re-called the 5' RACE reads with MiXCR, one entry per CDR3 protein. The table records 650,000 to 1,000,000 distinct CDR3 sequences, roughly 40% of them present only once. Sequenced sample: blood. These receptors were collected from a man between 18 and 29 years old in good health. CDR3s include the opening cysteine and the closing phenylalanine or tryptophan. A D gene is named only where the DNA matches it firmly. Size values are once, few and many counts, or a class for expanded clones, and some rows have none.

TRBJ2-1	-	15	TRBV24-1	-	TGTGCCACCAGTGATACCGGGGGGCAATACAATGAGCAGTTCTTC	CATSDTGGQYNEQFF
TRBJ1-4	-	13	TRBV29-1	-	TGCAGCGTTCTTCCAACAACTAATGAAAAACTGTTTTTT	CSVLPTTNEKLFF
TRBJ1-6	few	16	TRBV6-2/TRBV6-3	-	TGTGCCAGCAGTTACTTGGGACAAACCTATAATTCACCCCTCCACTTT	CASSYLGQTYNSPLHF
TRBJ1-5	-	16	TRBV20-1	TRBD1	TGTAGTGCTAGTACTACATACGGGACAGACATTATATCGCAGCATTTT	CSASTTYGTDIISQHF
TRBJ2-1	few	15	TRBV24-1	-	TGTGCCACCAGTGATTTCAGGGGCGCAAGTAATGAGCAGTTCTTC	CATSDFRGASNEQFF
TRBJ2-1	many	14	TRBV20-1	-	TGCAGTCCAGCCCTGGGGGCCTCCTACAATGAGCAGTTCTTC	CSPALGASYNEQFF
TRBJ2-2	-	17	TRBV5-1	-	TGCGCCAGTAGCTTGATGGGCAGGGCGGCAGGTACCGGGGAGCTGTTTTTT	CASSLMGRAAGTGELFF
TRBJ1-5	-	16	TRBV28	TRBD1	TGTGCCAGCAGTACCCAAGGACAGGGGGGATATCAGCCCCAGCATTTT	CASSTQGQGGYQPQHF
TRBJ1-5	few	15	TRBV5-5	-	TGTGCCAGCAGCTTGGGCGGGACTAGCAATCAGCCCCAGCATTTT	CASSLGGTSNQPQHF
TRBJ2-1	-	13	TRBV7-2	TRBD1	TGTGTCACCACCCCGGCAGGGGGCGATGAGCAGTTCTTC	CVTTPAGGDEQFF
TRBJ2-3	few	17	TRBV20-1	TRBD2	TGCAGTGCTACCCCCGGGACTAGCGGGGGGGGCTCGGATACGCAGTATTTT	CSATPGTSGGGSDTQYF
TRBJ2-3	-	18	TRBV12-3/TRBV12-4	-	TGTGCCAGCAGTTTTTCAAGGTCGGGGTTAGGGATGGCAGATACGCAGTATTTT	CASSFSRSGLGMADTQYF
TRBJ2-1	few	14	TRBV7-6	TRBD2	TGTGCCAGCAGCCATGCTAGCGGGGGAAGGGAGCAGTTCTTC	CASSHASGGREQFF
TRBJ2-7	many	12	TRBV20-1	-	TGCAGTGCTAGGAGCGGTCCCTACGAGCAGTACTTC	CSARSGPYEQYF
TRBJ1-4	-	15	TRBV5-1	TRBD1	TGCGCCAGCAGCTCGGAGGGACAGGTTGACGAAAAACTGTTTTTT	CASSSEGQVDEKLFF
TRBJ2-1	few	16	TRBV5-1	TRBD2	TGCGCCAGCAGCTTGGGTTGGACTAGCGAATACAATGAGCAGTTCTTC	CASSLGWTSEYNEQFF
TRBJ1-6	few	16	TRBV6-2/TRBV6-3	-	TGTGCCAGCAGCCGGACAAGCAGCTCCTATAATTCACCCCTCCACTTT	CASSRTSSSYNSPLHF
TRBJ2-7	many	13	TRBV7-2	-	TGTGCCAGCAGCTTAGTGGCCGTCTACGAGCAGTACTTC	CASSLVAVYEQYF
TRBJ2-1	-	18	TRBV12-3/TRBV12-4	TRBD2	TGTGCCAGCAGTTTCTCCGCTCTGACTAGCGGGGTATACAATGAGCAGTTCTTC	CASSFSALTSGVYNEQFF
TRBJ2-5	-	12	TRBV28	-	TGTGCCAGCAGATTGGATCGCCAAGAGCAGTACTTC	CASRLDRQEQYF
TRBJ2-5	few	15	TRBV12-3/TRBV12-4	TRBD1	TGTGCCAGCAGTCCTTACTACAGGGGGCAGGGGACCCAGTACTTC	CASSPYYRGQGTQYF
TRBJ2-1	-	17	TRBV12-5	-	TGTGCTAGTGGTTTGTACTGGACCGCTAGCTCCTACAATGAGCAGTTCTTC	CASGLYWTASSYNEQFF
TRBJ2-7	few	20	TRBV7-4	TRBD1	TGTGCCAGCAGCTCGGACGAGGGGGACAGAAGCCGCTTCTCCTACAATGAGCAGTACTTC	CASSSDEGDRSRFSYNEQYF
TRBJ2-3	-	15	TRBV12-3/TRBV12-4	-	TGTGCCAGCAGTTTAGTCGGATCTAGCGCAGATACGCAGTATTTT	CASSLVGSSADTQYF
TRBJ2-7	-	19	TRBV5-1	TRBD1	TGCGCCAGCAGCTTGGAACAGGTGCGGGACAGGGTCGTTTCCTACGAGCAGTACTTC	CASSLEQVRDRVVSYEQYF
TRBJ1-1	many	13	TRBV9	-	TGTGCCAGCAGCGTAAGGGGGAACACTGAAGCTTTCTTT	CASSVRGNTEAFF
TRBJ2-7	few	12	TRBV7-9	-	TGTGCCAGCAGCGAAGGGACGTACGAGCAGTACTTC	CASSEGTYEQYF
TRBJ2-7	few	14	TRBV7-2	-	TGTGCCAGCAGCCGGCGGGGCAGCTCCTACGAGCAGTACTTC	CASSRRGSSYEQYF
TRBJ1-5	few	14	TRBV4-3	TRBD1	TGCGCCAGCAGCCAAGATTTGACAGGGCAGCCCCAGCATTTT	CASSQDLTGQPQHF
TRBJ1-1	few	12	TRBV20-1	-	TGCAGTGCTAGTAATCGGAAGACTGAAGCTTTCTTT	CSASNRKTEAFF
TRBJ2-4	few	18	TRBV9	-	TGTGCCAGCAGCGTAGGCAATCCGTCGGGGAGCGCCAAAAACATTCAGTACTTC	CASSVGNPSGSAKNIQYF
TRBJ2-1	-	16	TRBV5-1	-	TGCGCCAGCAGCTCTCAGAGGGCCAGCGGGTACAATGAGCAGTTCTTC	CASSSQRASGYNEQFF
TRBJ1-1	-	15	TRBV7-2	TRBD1	TGTGCCAGCAGCTCGGGACAGCGGGGGAACACTGAAGCTTTCTTT	CASSSGQRGNTEAFF
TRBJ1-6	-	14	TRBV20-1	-	TGCAGTGCCGGCTGGAGCTCCTATAATTCACCCCTCCACTTT	CSAGWSSYNSPLHF
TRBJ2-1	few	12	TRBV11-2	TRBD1	TGTGCCAGCAGCAAAGGGACAGGTGAGCAGTTCTTC	CASSKGTGEQFF
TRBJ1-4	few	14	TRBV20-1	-	TGCAGTGCTAGACCGGCCCAAGTCGTGGGAAAACTGTTTTTT	CSARPAQVVGKLFF
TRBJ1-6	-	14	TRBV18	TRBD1	TGTGCCAGCTCACAGGGGGCGAAGGGATCACCCCTCCACTTT	CASSQGAKGSPLHF
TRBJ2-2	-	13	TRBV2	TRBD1	TGTGCCGGGGGGACAGGGAACACCGGGGAGCTGTTTTTT	CAGGTGNTGELFF
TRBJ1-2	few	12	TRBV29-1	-	TGCAGCTTTTACACCCCGAACTATGGCTACACCTTC	CSFYTPNYGYTF
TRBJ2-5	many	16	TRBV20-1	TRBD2	TGCAGTGCTAGAGATCGACTAGCGGGACAACAAGAGACCCAGTACTTC	CSARDRLAGQQETQYF
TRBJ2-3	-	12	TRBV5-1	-	TGCGCCAGCAACCGGGACTCAAATACGCAGTGTTTT	CASNRDSNTQCF
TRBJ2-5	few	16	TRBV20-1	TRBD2	TGCAGTGCTAGAGATACTAGCGGGGGGTCCGTCGAGACCCAGTACTTC	CSARDTSGGSVETQYF
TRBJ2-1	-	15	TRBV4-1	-	TGCGCCAGCAGCCAAGATATGTCCGGGTGGTTGGGGCAGTTCTTC	CASSQDMSGWLGQFF
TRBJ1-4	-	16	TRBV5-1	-	TGCGCCAGCAGCTTGGAGGAGGTCAGGGGACGTGAAAAACTGTTTTTT	CASSLEEVRGREKLFF
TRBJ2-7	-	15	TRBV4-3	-	TGCGCCAGCAGCCAGACGGACTTCAGCTCCTACGAGCAGTACTTC	CASSQTDFSSYEQYF
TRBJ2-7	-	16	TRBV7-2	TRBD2	TGTGCCAGCAGCTTATCTTCCGGGACTAGCGGCTACGAGCAGTACTTC	CASSLSSGTSGYEQYF
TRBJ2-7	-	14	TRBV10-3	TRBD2	TGTGCCATCAGTGACCCTCCCGGGGGGAATGAGCAGTACTTC	CAISDPPGGNEQYF
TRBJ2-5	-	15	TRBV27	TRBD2	TGTGCCAGCAGCCCTGCGGGGGGCAGCGAAAAGACCCAGTACTTC	CASSPAGGSEKTQYF